One sample yielded the 15 T cell receptor beta chains listed below, sequenced in a study of T cell responses to AZD1222 COVID-19 vaccine. Libraries were prepared by immunoSEQ multiplex PCR; TCRdb keeps only in-frame clonotypes and omits some of them. Among roughly 160,000 clones listed, roughly 94% were seen once. Source: peripheral blood, taken on day 0 of AZD1222 vaccination. The receptors originated from an adult in good health.

V is TRBV11-2 and J is TRBJ1-3; no clear D. The germline V gene encodes CDR1 SGHAT and CDR2 FQNNGV. The length of the CDR3 is 14 residues. V dropped 5 bases and J dropped 1 base, with 9 bases sitting between them. As DNA, the CDR3 is TGTGCCAGCAGCCCATCTAGGTCTGGAAACACCATATATTTT. Amino acids: CASSPSRSGNTIYF.

The chain joins TRBV19 to TRBJ2-1, with TRBD2 matching over 10 bases. Trimming removed 5 bases from V and 9 bases from J; junction bases left unmatched: 10. Germline V lookup: CDR1 LNHDA, CDR2 SQIVND (reference sequence). This CDR3 is 15 amino acids long. The CDR3 is CASSGGLAGVGEQFF. The CDR3 DNA sequence: TGTGCCAGTAGTGGGGGGCTAGCGGGAGTAGGTGAGCAGTTCTTC.

J is TRBJ1-1 and V is TRBV24-1; 7 bases align to TRBD1. Germline CDR1 reads KGHDR; CDR2 reads SFDVKD. The CDR3 spans 15 residues. After removal of 7 bases from V and 3 bases from J, the junction contained 10 bases not matched to a gene. CDR3 sequence reads: CATSYTGDVDTEAFF. CDR3 bases: TGTGCCACCAGCTATACAGGGGACGTGGACACTGAAGCTTTCTTT.

The chain couples TRBV5-5 to TRBJ2-3, with a tentative D call TRBD2 (6 bases). The germline gives CDR1 SGHKS, CDR2 YYEKEE (reference sequence). V was shortened by 0 bases and J by 3 bases, with 8 bases between the two germline ends. There are 14 residues in the CDR3. The CDR3 DNA reads as TGTGCCAGCAGCTTGGGTGGGAGGACAGATACGCAGTATTTT. Translating gives CASSLGGRTDTQYF.

The chain couples TRBV9 to TRBJ2-2; D remains ambiguous. The germline CDR1 and CDR2 sequences are SGDLS and YYNGEE. The CDR3 contains 16 residues. V was cut by 0 bases and J by 1 base, with 10 bases left in between. CDR3 sequence (DNA): TGTGCCAGCAGCGTAGTTTCGACCGGGAACACCGGGGAGCTGTTTTTT. Translation gives CASSVVSTGNTGELFF.

The chain has TRBV9 and TRBJ2-6; D is unresolved. This CDR3 region has 15 residues. Trimming removed 0 bases from V and 0 bases from J, with 4 bases in between. Germline V gene sequence: CDR1 SGDLS, CDR2 YYNGEE. In nucleotides, the CDR3 is TGTGCCAGCAGCGTAGTGATCTCTGGGGCCAACGTCCTGACTTTC. Translation gives CASSVVISGANVLTF.

This rearrangement joins TRBV25-1 to TRBJ2-1; the D is unclear. Germline loops: CDR1 MGHDK, CDR2 SYGVNS. The CDR3 spans 12 residues. Trimming shortened V by 6 bases and J by 8 bases, and 11 bases separated the two germline ends. The CDR3 nucleotides read TGTGCCAGCAGGCTAACGTACTATGAGCAGTTCTTC. Translated, it gives CASRLTYYEQFF.

The V gene is TRBV2, the J gene TRBJ2-7; 8 nucleotides match TRBD1. V dropped 5 bases and J dropped 3; count of bases not matched to a gene: 12. CDR1 and CDR2 from the germline V gene are SNHLY and FYNNEI. The length of the CDR3 is 16 residues. DNA for the CDR3: TGTGCCAGCAGTTATTCCCGCGGGACAGGAGACTACGAGCAGTACTTC. Its translation is CASSYSRGTGDYEQYF.

The V and J genes are TRBV19 and TRBJ2-7; 10 positions agree with TRBD2. Germline V CDR1 and CDR2: LNHDA, SQIVND (reference sequence). The CDR3 length is 15 residues. V was clipped by 7 bases and J by 3 bases; unmatched bases: 9. The CDR3 coding sequence is TGTGCCAGTAAAAGAAGCACTAGCGGGAACTACGAGCAGTACTTC. This translates into CASKRSTSGNYEQYF. Full variable domain (rest looked up from reference TRBV19 and TRBJ2-7): DGGITQSPKYLFRKEGQNVTLSCEQNLNHDAMYWYRQDPGQGLRLIYYSQIVNDFQKGDIAEGYSVSREKKESFPLTVTSAQKNPTAFYLCASKRSTSGNYEQYFGPGTRLTVT.

The gene calls are TRBV28 and TRBJ2-1, with 9 bases aligning to TRBD1. The CDR3 is 15 amino acids. Per the germline V gene, CDR1 is MDHEN and CDR2 is SYDVKM. V shed 2 bases and J 9 bases; nucleotides not matched to a gene: 8. The CDR3 DNA follows: TGTGCCAGCAGTTTAGGGGACAGGGATATGGGTGAGCAGTTCTTC. This encodes CASSLGDRDMGEQFF. The full variable domain, its missing parts supplied by reference TRBV28 and TRBJ2-1, is DVKVTQSSRYLVKRTGEKVFLECVQDMDHENMFWYRQDPGLGLRLIYFSYDVKMKEKGDIPEGYSVSREKKERFSLILESASTNQTSMYLCASSLGDRDMGEQFFGPGTRLTVL.

The V call is TRBV28, the J call TRBJ2-2; D not certain. The V gene's germline CDR1 is MDHEN and CDR2 SYDVKM. The CDR3 has 14 amino acids. Trimming cost V 7 bases and J 6 bases, with 15 bases left between them. The CDR3 sequence: CASNPRALAGELFF. CDR3 in DNA: TGTGCCAGCAATCCCAGAGCCCTGGCCGGGGAGCTGTTTTTT.

V is TRBV6-4 and J is TRBJ1-5; 7 bases fit TRBD1. J gave up 7 bases and V 4 bases, and 10 bases lay outside the gene matches. Germline V gene sequence: CDR1 MRHNA, CDR2 SNTAGT. The CDR3 has 15 amino acids. CDR3 coding DNA: TGTGCCAGCAGTGCCTCGACAGGGAAGGACCAGCCCCAGCATTTT. This translates into CASSASTGKDQPQHF.

The chain carries TRBV2 and TRBJ1-2; D unclear. The V end lost 3 bases, the J end lost 8 bases, and 10 bases lay between the germline ends. This CDR3 region has 12 residues. CDR1 is SNHLY, CDR2 FYNNEI, per germline. The CDR3 spells CASSDPSLGYTF. CDR3 sequence (DNA): TGTGCCAGCAGTGACCCCAGCCTGGGCTACACCTTC.

This clone was detected only once. This chain uses TRBV7-8 with TRBJ2-7; weak D call: TRBD1 (8 bases). This CDR3 is 19 amino acids long. Germline lookup yields CDR1 SGHVS and CDR2 FQNEAQ. Trimming pared 4 bases from V and 4 bases from J, leaving 29 bases between. The CDR3 is CASSYRTGLERGLPYEQYF. The DNA for the CDR3 is TGTGCCAGCAGCTACCGGACAGGGTTGGAGCGGGGTCTACCTTACGAGCAGTACTTC. Full variable domain (rest looked up from reference TRBV7-8 and TRBJ2-7): GAGVSQSPRYKVAKRGQDVALRCDPISGHVSLFWYQQALGQGPEFLTYFQNEAQLDKSGLPSDRFFAERPEGSVSTLKIQRTQQEDSAVYLCASSYRTGLERGLPYEQYFGPGTRLTVT.

The J gene is TRBJ1-1, the V gene TRBV3-1 (or the pseudogene TRBV3-2); possibly TRBD1 for D (5 bases). V was clipped by 1 base and J by 11 bases, with 14 bases between them. The CDR3 extends over 13 amino acids. CDR1 and CDR2 from the germline V gene are LGHDT and YNNKEL (reference sequence). The CDR3: CASSQVEGYRAFF. CDR3 bases: TGTGCCAGCAGCCAAGTCGAGGGGTATCGGGCTTTCTTT.